The clone carrying this T cell receptor beta chain appeared a single time. Antigen: not known. A second PCR of roughly 7 to 11 cycles used a sample-barcoded 5' primer and a J-beta primer mix. TCRdb processed the 5' RACE reads anew with MiXCR; each CDR3 protein has one entry. The repertoire consists of 380,000 or so distinct CDR3 sequences, with about 49% occurring once and the leading ten covering around 53%. This specimen belongs to a study of blood T cells in healthy people across ages. Study-wide points: It was not possible, with unsorted PBMCs, to conclusively compare naive and antigen-experienced cells.

Germline V gives CDR1 MDHEN, CDR2 SYDVKM. Trimming removed 6 bases from V and 4 bases from J; junction bases left unmatched: 7. This CDR3 spans 15 amino acids. V gene TRBV28 combines with J gene TRBJ2-1; 9 bases fit TRBD1. The source of this sequence is a man in his sixties in good health. The sequenced material came from blood. The CDR3: CASRGTGGRYNEQFF. DNA for the CDR3: TGTGCCAGCAGGGGTACAGGGGGCAGGTACAATGAGCAGTTCTTC.